This is a list of T cell receptor beta chains from one sample in a study of cytomegalovirus exposure and HLA in healthy donors. Profiled with immunoSEQ multiplex PCR; TCRdb holds only in-frame clones, not every one. The table shows about 94,000 clones, with 75% to 85% occurring only once. The sequenced sample consisted of PBMCs. The receptors derive from a woman in her forties in good health and CMV-seronegative. The CDR3 runs from the conserved cysteine through the conserved F or W. The order of the fields is V gene, D gene, clone size, J gene, CDR3 DNA, CDR3 protein. D genes are given only for firm matches. For some rows the clone size is stated as once, few or many, or as a class when expanded; others skip it.

TRBV19,.,.,TRBJ1-5,TGTGCCAGTAGTACCGGGACAAACAATCAGCCCCAGCATTTT,CASSTGTNNQPQHF
TRBV4-2,.,.,TRBJ1-5,TGTGCCAGCAGCCAAGAGGGGGGGGGCAATCAGCCCCAGCATTTT,CASSQEGGGNQPQHF
TRBV7-2,.,.,TRBJ1-5,TGTGCCAGCAGCTTAGGACAGACCTACAATCAGCCCCAGCATTTT,CASSLGQTYNQPQHF
TRBV5-8,.,.,TRBJ1-6,TGTGCCAGCAGCTTTGATAGCGACTCCTATAATTCACCCCTCCACTTT,CASSFDSDSYNSPLHF
TRBV18,TRBD1,.,TRBJ2-7,TGTGCCAGCTCACCGGGACAGAGAGACGAGCAGTACTTC,CASSPGQRDEQYF
TRBV4-2,TRBD1,.,TRBJ1-6,TGTGCCAGCAGCCAAGTACCGACAGGGGGGCATTCACCCCTCCACTTT,CASSQVPTGGHSPLHF
TRBV2,.,once,TRBJ1-1,TGTGCCAGCAGTGACCCGGGAAGCAAGAACACTGAAGCTTTCTTT,CASSDPGSKNTEAFF
TRBV5-6,.,medium-sized,TRBJ1-1,TGTGCCAGCAGCTTGAGTTGGCCGATGAACACTGAAGCTTTCTTT,CASSLSWPMNTEAFF
TRBV5-1,.,.,TRBJ1-1,TGCGCCAGCAGCTTGGAAAGGGGGAAGAACACTGAAGCTTTCTTT,CASSLERGKNTEAFF
TRBV6-1,.,.,TRBJ1-5,TGTGCCAGCAGTGCCCTAGAGGGAAGCAATCAGCCCCAGAATTTT,CASSALEGSNQPQNF
TRBV11-1,.,.,TRBJ2-7,TGTGCCAGCAGCCTACAGGGCGGCGACGAGCAGTACTTC,CASSLQGGDEQYF
TRBV7-6,.,once,TRBJ1-1,TGTGCCAGCAGCTTAGCGCGAACGGACACTGAAGCTTTCTTT,CASSLARTDTEAFF
TRBV7-2,.,.,TRBJ2-3,TGTGCCAGCAGCTTGACAGTTGTTCGCACAGATACGCAGTATTTT,CASSLTVVRTDTQYF
TRBV9,.,.,TRBJ2-7,TGTGCCAGCAGCGTAGGCGGAGAAACCTACGAGCAGTACTTC,CASSVGGETYEQYF
TRBV6-4,.,.,TRBJ1-6,TGTGCCAGCAGTGTAGATCCCTCCTCGGGTTCACCCCTCCACTTT,CASSVDPSSGSPLHF
TRBV5-6,TRBD1,.,TRBJ1-5,TGTGCCAGCAGCTACTGGACAGGCCGGACCGCAGCTCAGCCCCAGCATTTT,CASSYWTGRTAAQPQHF
TRBV5-6,.,.,TRBJ2-3,TGTGCCAGCAGCTTGCTAGGGGGAACCCGTGAGAGCACAGATACGCAGTATTTT,CASSLLGGTRESTDTQYF
TRBV18,.,.,TRBJ2-7,TGTGCCAGCTCAAGGACGGGGGCCTACGAGCAGTACTTC,CASSRTGAYEQYF
TRBV5-1,.,.,TRBJ2-7,TGCGCCAGCAGCTTGGGGTCTGGGAGCTCCTACGAGCAGTACTTC,CASSLGSGSSYEQYF
TRBV5-4,TRBD1,.,TRBJ2-7,TGTGCCAGCAGCGCCCCGGGACAGAGCTCCTACGAGCAGTACTTC,CASSAPGQSSYEQYF
TRBV27,.,.,TRBJ1-1,TGTGCCAGCAGCCCACGCCTTAACAGGGATACTGAAGCTTTCTTT,CASSPRLNRDTEAFF
TRBV5-1,.,once,TRBJ1-1,TGCGCCAGCGAGTTAACTGAAGCTTTCTTT,CASELTEAFF
TRBV5-1,.,.,TRBJ1-2,TGCGCCAGCAGCTTGGATCGCAGCTATGGCTACACCTTC,CASSLDRSYGYTF
TRBV2,.,.,TRBJ1-5,TGTGCCAGCAGTCGGTTAAATAGCAATCAGCCCCAGCATTTT,CASSRLNSNQPQHF
TRBV14,TRBD1,few,TRBJ1-1,TGTGCCAGCAGCCCGGACAGGGGAAGAGAAGCTTTCTTT,CASSPDRGREAFF
TRBV29-1,.,.,TRBJ1-2,TGCAGCGTTGAAGACAGGTCCGGTGGCTACACCTTC,CSVEDRSGGYTF
TRBV5-4,TRBD2,.,TRBJ2-5,TGTGCCAGCAGCTGGCGGTCTAGCGGGGGGAAGGAGACCCAGTACTTC,CASSWRSSGGKETQYF
TRBV18,.,few,TRBJ2-7,TGTGCCAGCTCACCAGGGGGGGGGCCCTACGAGCAGTACTTC,CASSPGGGPYEQYF
TRBV28,TRBD1,.,TRBJ1-4,TGTGCCAGCAGTTCGCGGGACAGGGTAGGGAAACTGTTTTTT,CASSSRDRVGKLFF
TRBV12-5,.,.,TRBJ1-2,TGTGCTAGTGGTTTGGTTGGGGGAGGGGCCTATGGCTACACCTTC,CASGLVGGGAYGYTF
TRBV9,TRBD1,.,TRBJ1-2,TGTGCCAGCAGCCCGGGACAGGGCTATGGCTACACCTTC,CASSPGQGYGYTF
TRBV10-3,TRBD1,.,TRBJ1-6,TGTGCCATCAGTTCGGACAGGACAGGGAATTCACCCCTCCACTTT,CAISSDRTGNSPLHF
TRBV25-1,.,few,TRBJ2-1,TGTGCCAGCAGTGAAAACGGGGATTACAATGAGCAGTTCTTC,CASSENGDYNEQFF
TRBV28,TRBD1,.,TRBJ2-5,TGTGCCAGCAGTTCCCCGGGACAGGGGTTAGAGACCCAGTACTTC,CASSSPGQGLETQYF
TRBV5-4,.,once,TRBJ2-4,TGTGCCAGCAGCTTTGAGGCCGGTAACATTCAGTACTTC,CASSFEAGNIQYF
TRBV2,TRBD1,once,TRBJ2-7,TGTGCCAGCAGTGTGGCGAAAGACAGGGCCTTGGGCGAGCAGTACTTC,CASSVAKDRALGEQYF
TRBV5-1,TRBD2,.,TRBJ2-7,TGCGCCAGCAGTACCATCAGCGGGGAGAGGTACGAGCAGTACTTC,CASSTISGERYEQYF
TRBV6-5,.,.,TRBJ2-2,TGTGCCAGCATCGGGCGGGTGAACACCGGGGAGCTGTTTTTT,CASIGRVNTGELFF
TRBV28,.,few,TRBJ1-2,TGTGCCAGCAGTTCTTCTTATGGCTACACCTTC,CASSSSYGYTF
TRBV10-3,.,.,TRBJ1-2,TGTGCCATCAGTGGGATCGGGACTTATGGCTACACCTTC,CAISGIGTYGYTF
TRBV4-3,.,.,TRBJ1-1,TGCGCCAGCAGCCAAGATTTTACAGGGTCGACTGAAGCTTTCTTT,CASSQDFTGSTEAFF
TRBV19,.,few,TRBJ2-7,TGTGCCACTAGCGGAGCAGGGGCGTACGAGCAGTACTTC,CATSGAGAYEQYF
TRBV5-4,.,.,TRBJ2-2,TGTGCCAGCAGCTTGACCGGACAGATTACCGGGGAGCTGTTTTTT,CASSLTGQITGELFF
TRBV19,.,.,TRBJ1-5,TGTGCCAGTAGTATAGGGGGAGGTCAGCCCCAGAATTTT,CASSIGGGQPQNF
TRBV7-9,.,.,TRBJ2-3,TGTGCCAGCAGCCCCGGGACAACAGATACGCAGTATTTT,CASSPGTTDTQYF
TRBV9,.,.,TRBJ1-5,TGTGCCAGCAGCGTAGGTCCAGTTAGCAATCAGCCCCAGCATTTT,CASSVGPVSNQPQHF
TRBV4-1,.,.,TRBJ1-2,TGCGCCAGCAGCCAGCCCGACAGCTATGGCTACACCTTC,CASSQPDSYGYTF
TRBV30,.,.,TRBJ1-2,TGTGCCTCAACGACCGACACTAACTATGGCTACACCTTC,CASTTDTNYGYTF
TRBV5-4,.,.,TRBJ1-1,TGTGCCAGCAGCTTTGGCCAGGGGTTGAACACTGAAGCTTTCTTT,CASSFGQGLNTEAFF
TRBV28,.,.,TRBJ2-2,TGTGCCAGCAGTTTTCAGAACACCGGGGAGCTGTTTTTT,CASSFQNTGELFF
TRBV6-6,.,few,TRBJ1-6,TGTGCCAGCAGCCTCTCAGTCTATAATTCACCCCTCCACTTT,CASSLSVYNSPLHF
TRBV7-8,TRBD1,.,TRBJ2-3,TGTGCCAGCAGCACTTCGACAGGGCCCCGCACAGATACGCAGTATTTT,CASSTSTGPRTDTQYF
TRBV18,.,.,TRBJ1-1,TGTGCCAGCTCACCTAGCCTGAACACTGAAGCTTTCTTT,CASSPSLNTEAFF
TRBV7-9,.,.,TRBJ2-7,TGTGCCAGCTCTTTTGCCCAATACGAGCAGTACTTC,CASSFAQYEQYF
TRBV5-1,TRBD2,.,TRBJ2-1,TGCGCCAGCAGCTTGATGAGCGGGGGATACAATGAGCAGTTCTTC,CASSLMSGGYNEQFF